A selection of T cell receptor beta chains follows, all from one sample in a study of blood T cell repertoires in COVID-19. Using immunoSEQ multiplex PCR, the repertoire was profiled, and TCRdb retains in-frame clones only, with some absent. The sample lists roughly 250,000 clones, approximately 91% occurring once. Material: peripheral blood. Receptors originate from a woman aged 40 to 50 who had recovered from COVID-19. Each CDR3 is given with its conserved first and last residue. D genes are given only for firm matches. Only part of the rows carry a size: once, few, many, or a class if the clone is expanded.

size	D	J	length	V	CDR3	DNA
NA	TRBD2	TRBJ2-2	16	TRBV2	CASRDTSGGVAGELFF	TGTGCCAGCAGAGATACTAGCGGGGGGGTGGCCGGGGAGCTGTTTTTT
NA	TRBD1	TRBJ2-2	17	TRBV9	CASSPGTGGRSTGELFF	TGTGCCAGCAGCCCCGGGACAGGGGGACGAAGCACCGGGGAGCTGTTTTTT
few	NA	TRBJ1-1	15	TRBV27	CASSLRGFMNTEAFF	TGTGCCAGCAGTCTCCGGGGGTTTATGAACACTGAAGCTTTCTTT
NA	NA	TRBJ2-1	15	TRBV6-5	CASRQAYGTHNEQFF	TGTGCCAGCAGGCAAGCCTACGGGACTCACAATGAGCAGTTCTTC
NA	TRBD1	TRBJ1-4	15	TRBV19	CASSTRDSLNEKLFF	TGTGCCAGTAGTACCCGGGACAGCCTAAATGAAAAACTGTTTTTT
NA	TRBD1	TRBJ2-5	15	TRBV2	CASSDGQGMLVTQYF	TGTGCCAGCAGTGATGGACAGGGGATGTTGGTGACCCAGTACTTC
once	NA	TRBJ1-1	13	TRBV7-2	CASRLTRNTEAFF	TGTGCCAGCAGGTTGACAAGGAACACTGAAGCTTTCTTT
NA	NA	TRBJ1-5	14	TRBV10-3	CAISSTESNQPQHF	TGTGCCATCAGTTCAACAGAGAGCAATCAGCCCCAGCATTTT
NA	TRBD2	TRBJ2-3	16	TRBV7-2	CASSLVSGGGKDTQYF	TGTGCCAGCAGCTTAGTTAGCGGGGGGGGTAAAGATACGCAGTATTTT
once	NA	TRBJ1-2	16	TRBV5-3	CARSLLLWGLSYGYTF	TGTGCCAGAAGCTTACTACTATGGGGGCTGAGCTATGGCTACACCTTC
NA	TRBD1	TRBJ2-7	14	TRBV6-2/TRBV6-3	CASSDRGKGYEQYF	TGTGCCAGCAGTGACAGGGGAAAAGGTTACGAGCAGTACTTC
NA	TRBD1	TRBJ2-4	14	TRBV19	CASSRDRAKNIQYF	TGTGCCAGTAGCCGGGACAGAGCCAAAAACATTCAGTACTTC
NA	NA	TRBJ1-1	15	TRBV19	CASSIPFRVDTEAFF	TGTGCCAGTAGTATCCCGTTCAGGGTAGACACTGAAGCTTTCTTT
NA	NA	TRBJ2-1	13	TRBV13	CASSPGLYNEQFF	TGTGCCAGCAGCCCCGGACTATACAATGAGCAGTTCTTC
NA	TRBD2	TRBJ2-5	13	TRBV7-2	CASSSGLGETQYF	TGTGCCAGCAGCTCGGGACTAGGTGAGACCCAGTACTTC
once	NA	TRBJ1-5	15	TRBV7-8	CASSLGGTRNQPQHF	TGTGCCAGCAGCTTAGGAGGGACACGGAATCAGCCCCAGCATTTT
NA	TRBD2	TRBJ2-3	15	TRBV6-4	CASSEEGLGTDTQYF	TGTGCCAGCAGTGAGGAAGGACTAGGTACAGATACGCAGTATTTT
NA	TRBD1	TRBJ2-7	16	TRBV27	CASSDPRGRASYEQYF	TGTGCCAGCAGTGACCCCAGGGGGCGCGCGTCCTACGAGCAGTACTTC
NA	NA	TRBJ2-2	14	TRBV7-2	CASSLSPYTGELFF	TGTGCCAGCAGCTTAAGCCCTTACACCGGGGAGCTGTTTTTT
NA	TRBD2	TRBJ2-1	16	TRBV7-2	CASSPGGAGSYNEQFF	TGTGCCAGCAGCCCCGGGGGGGCGGGATCCTACAATGAGCAGTTCTTC
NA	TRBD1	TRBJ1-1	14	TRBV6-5	CASSWGQGYTEAFF	TGTGCCAGCAGTTGGGGACAGGGCTACACTGAAGCTTTCTTT
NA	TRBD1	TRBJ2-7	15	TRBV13	CASSLIGTGYDEQYF	TGTGCCAGCAGCTTAATAGGGACAGGGTACGACGAGCAGTACTTC